The clone carrying this T cell receptor beta chain was counted ten times or more. Antigen specificity is unknown. The data derive from a study of T cells after posttransplantation cyclophosphamide. Study-wide findings and caveats: TRB overlap between skin or GI tissue T cells and blood was limited. Recipient CMV seropositivity and CMV reactivation strongly tracked TRB clonality. Later post-transplant blood repertoires were often dominated by donor CD8+ memory clones.

The CDR3 totals 16 residues. Germline V gives CDR1 LGHNA, CDR2 YSLEER. V shed 0 bases and J shed 4 bases, with 13 bases lying between them. The data were produced by immunoSEQ multiplex PCR, yet TCRdb's version contains in-frame clones alone and is incomplete. This sample carries approximately 17,000 clones, none of them present only once. Cyclophosphamide on days +3 and +4 followed busulfan-fludarabine conditioning and a marrow graft. The rearrangement joins TRBV4-3 to TRBJ1-5; D gene ambiguous. The clonotype comes from a female patient aged 25-40 years who received an allogeneic stem cell transplant from a related donor, was CMV-positive, and had no GVHD. Some T cells may have come from the graft donor. This material consisted of PBMCs, taken after allogeneic stem cell transplant with posttransplant cyclophosphamide. The CDR3 sequence is CASSQDFRQPNQPQHF. In DNA form, the CDR3 reads TGCGCCAGCAGCCAAGATTTCAGGCAACCTAATCAGCCCCAGCATTTT.